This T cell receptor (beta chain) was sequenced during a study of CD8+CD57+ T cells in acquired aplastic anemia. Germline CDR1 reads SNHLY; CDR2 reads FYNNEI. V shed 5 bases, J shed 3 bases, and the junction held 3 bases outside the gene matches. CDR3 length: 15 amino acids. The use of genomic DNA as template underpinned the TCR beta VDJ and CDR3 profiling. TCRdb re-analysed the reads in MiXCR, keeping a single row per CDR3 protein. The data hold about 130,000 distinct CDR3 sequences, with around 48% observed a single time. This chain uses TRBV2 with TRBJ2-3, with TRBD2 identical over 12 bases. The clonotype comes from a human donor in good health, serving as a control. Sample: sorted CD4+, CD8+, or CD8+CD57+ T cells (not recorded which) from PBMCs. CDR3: CASSKGLAGTDTQYF. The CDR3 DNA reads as TGTGCCAGCAGTAAAGGACTAGCGGGAACAGATACGCAGTATTTT.